This is a list of T cell receptor beta chains from one sample in a study of Graves' ophthalmopathy and Graves' hyperthyroidism. TCRdb re-called the multiplex PCR reads through MiXCR, storing one row per CDR3 protein. The data hold 35,000 to 50,000 distinct CDR3 sequences, with roughly 50% observed a single time. The source material was peripheral blood. The receptors were gathered from an adult woman with stable Graves' hyperthyroidism. Each CDR3 is given with its conserved first and last residue. The order of the fields is V gene, J gene, CDR3 protein.

TRBV18	TRBJ2-7	CASSPTPTGEQYF
TRBV5-1	TRBJ2-7	CASSITGTGFYEQYF
TRBV4-1	TRBJ1-1	CASTGTGANTEAFF
TRBV20-1	TRBJ1-2	CSAPNTDRGLNYGYTF
TRBV12-3/TRBV12-4	TRBJ2-3	CASSRGTDTQYF
TRBV20-1	TRBJ2-5	CSARAPGTGGAWETQYF
TRBV2	TRBJ1-5	CASSQGTGIGQPQHF
TRBV20-1	TRBJ1-2	CSAAEGGYTF
TRBV7-7	TRBJ1-4	CASSGRDSDEKLFF
TRBV7-9	TRBJ1-1	CASSRTGGAGPEAFF
TRBV29-1	TRBJ2-5	CSVGTGLAVTQYF
TRBV2	TRBJ2-7	CASNEISAGAREQYF
TRBV20-1	TRBJ1-5	CSARLGPLLWPQHF
TRBV5-5	TRBJ1-1	CASTPGGQLNTEAFF
TRBV7-3	TRBJ2-7	CASSRLGTSGSREQYF
TRBV4-1	TRBJ2-7	CASSQERGDSGIYEQYF
TRBV24-1	TRBJ2-5	CATSNFGTSGWETQYF
TRBV27	TRBJ2-3	CASTPGTSGITQYF
TRBV24-1	TRBJ1-2	CASSYSRVGYGYTF
TRBV28	TRBJ1-2	CASNRDRGYGYTF
TRBV6-5	TRBJ1-1	CASRVGTEAFF
TRBV2	TRBJ1-2	CASRGTGGASGYTF
TRBV29-1	TRBJ1-1	CSLGGGEAFF